This TCR beta chain emerged from a study of monozygotic twins with inflammatory bowel disease. Germline lookup yields CDR1 DFQATT and CDR2 SNEGSKA (reference sequence). This CDR3 contains 12 residues. TCRdb re-analyzed the 5' RACE reads; it lists each CDR3 protein once, without DNA. In total, the table holds 150,000 to 200,000 distinct CDR3 sequences. V usage is TRBV20-1 and J usage is TRBJ1-1. The receptor was isolated from a human donor with ulcerative colitis or Crohn's disease, or a healthy co-twin of an affected twin (not recorded which). The sample taken for sequencing was blood. CDR3 in amino acids: CSAPPGNTEAFF.